This T cell receptor beta chain stems from a study of blood T cell repertoires in COVID-19. At the level of the study: Donors in the United States, Italy and Spain gave samples during acute or convalescent COVID-19. The analysed material was cDNA or gDNA that came from T cells, B-cell-depleted T cells, or PBMCs.

Seattle-derived patients entered the study during active infection and were followed longitudinally. This CDR3 has 15 residues. Looked up from germline, CDR1 is LNHDA and CDR2 is SQIVND (reference sequence). The ends were cut back, 8 bases at V and 0 bases at J, with 17 bases in the middle. Authors' methods: Reference gene primer amplification gave estimated nucleated cell counts. The table came from immunoSEQ multiplex PCR; TCRdb's copy has only in-frame clones and leaves some out. V and J calls and clone size are those listed in that table; D and trimming were worked out from the DNA. The sample consists of some 210,000 clones, 92% of them appearing once.

Sequenced sample: peripheral blood. The receptor comes from a man aged 55 to 70 with COVID-19, enrolled during active disease. The chain employs TRBV19 and TRBJ2-7; D gene unclear. In DNA form, the CDR3 reads TGTGCCAGTGCCGTGAGTGCCTATACCTCCTACGAGCAGTACTTC. Translation gives CASAVSAYTSYEQYF. Full variable domain (outside the CDR3, taken from reference TRBV19 and TRBJ2-7): DGGITQSPKYLFRKEGQNVTLSCEQNLNHDAMYWYRQDPGQGLRLIYYSQIVNDFQKGDIAEGYSVSREKKESFPLTVTSAQKNPTAFYLCASAVSAYTSYEQYFGPGTRLTVT.